The rows below give T cell receptor beta chains drawn from one sample of a study of early stage breast cancer tumors. Only in-frame clones appear in the TCRdb table, and some are missing; sequencing was by immunoSEQ multiplex PCR. The repertoire holds about 69,000 clones, with 80% as singletons. Sequenced: blood. These receptors were collected from a person aged 40 to 49 with breast cancer. The CDR3 runs from the conserved cysteine through the conserved F or W. The D gene is left open where the match is weak. Size tells how often a clone was seen (once, few, many) or the class of an expanded clone, and some rows leave it out.

v_call	clone_size	j_call	d_call	cdr3_nt	cdr3_aa
TRBV5-1	NA	TRBJ2-2	TRBD1	TGCGCCAGCAGCTTGGGGGACAGGCCAGACACCGGGGAGCTGTTTTTT	CASSLGDRPDTGELFF
TRBV7-8	NA	TRBJ1-2	NA	TGTGCCAGCAGCTTAGAGTGGGACCGAGAGTACTATGGCTACACCTTC	CASSLEWDREYYGYTF
TRBV29-1	NA	TRBJ2-3	TRBD1	TGCAGCGTGGGGACAGGGGCGAGCGGGTTGCCTTCCGGTACGCAGTATTTT	CSVGTGASGLPSGTQYF
TRBV19	NA	TRBJ2-1	NA	TGTGCCAGTAGACCGACGGACTACAATGAGCAGTTCTTC	CASRPTDYNEQFF
TRBV19	NA	TRBJ1-4	NA	TGTGCCAGTAGTATCTTGCAAAATGAAAAACTGTTTTTT	CASSILQNEKLFF
TRBV18	NA	TRBJ2-7	NA	TGTGCCAGCTCACCTGAAGGGAGCTCCTACGAGCAGTACTTC	CASSPEGSSYEQYF
TRBV2	NA	TRBJ2-3	TRBD1	TGTGCCAGCATTGAGAGGCAGGGGGCTTCAGATACGCAGTATTTT	CASIERQGASDTQYF
TRBV5-4	NA	TRBJ2-7	TRBD2	TGTGCCAGCAGCCCCGGGACTAGCGGGATTAGGGAGCAGTACTTC	CASSPGTSGIREQYF
TRBV2	NA	TRBJ1-1	NA	TGTGCCAGCTCCGAGGGAATCAACACTGAAGCTTTCTTT	CASSEGINTEAFF
TRBV30	few	TRBJ2-7	TRBD2	TGTGCCTGGAGTGTGGGCGGGAGCTCCTACGAGCAGTACTTC	CAWSVGGSSYEQYF
TRBV28	NA	TRBJ1-4	TRBD1	TGTGCCAGCAGTTCGGGGGACAGGACTAATGAAAAACTGTTTTTT	CASSSGDRTNEKLFF
TRBV30	NA	TRBJ1-2	NA	TGTGCCTGGAGTGTAAAAGGGGGTCCCTATGGCTACACCTTC	CAWSVKGGPYGYTF
TRBV6-6	NA	TRBJ2-7	NA	TGTGCCAGCAGTTACAATCCAGGGTTAAGCGAGCAGTACTTC	CASSYNPGLSEQYF
TRBV29-1	NA	TRBJ1-2	NA	TGCAGCGTTGGAGGGGGTAACTATGGCTACACCTTC	CSVGGGNYGYTF
TRBV28	NA	TRBJ1-2	NA	TGTGCCAGCAATTTGGGGGCGGGATGGTCGGCTACAAGCTTC	CASNLGAGWSATSF
TRBV30	NA	TRBJ1-5	NA	TGTGCCTGGAGTGTAGGGGCTCAGGGGCCCCAGCATTTT	CAWSVGAQGPQHF
TRBV11-2	NA	TRBJ1-2	NA	TGTGCCAGCAGCTTATCTAAGGGCTATGGCTACACCTTC	CASSLSKGYGYTF
TRBV2	NA	TRBJ2-5	TRBD1	TGTGCCAGCAGAGTCGACAGGGGGGCTGAGACCCAGTACTTC	CASRVDRGAETQYF
TRBV28	NA	TRBJ1-1	NA	TGTGCCAGCAGTTTATGGGGGGCGACTGAAGCTTTCTTT	CASSLWGATEAFF
TRBV15	NA	TRBJ2-7	NA	TGTGCCACCAGCAGGGACAATAAGGGCGAGCAGTACTTC	CATSRDNKGEQYF
TRBV10-1	few	TRBJ1-5	NA	TGCGCCAGCACCCCGACAGGAACTGGCCACCAGCCCCAGCATTTT	CASTPTGTGHQPQHF
TRBV6-7	NA	TRBJ1-1	NA	TGTGCCAGCACCCGGAGTTTCTATCCCCCTGAAGCTTTCTTT	CASTRSFYPPEAFF
TRBV6-6	NA	TRBJ2-2	NA	TGTGCCAGCAGTTACCCCTCAAACACCGGGGAGCTGTTTTTT	CASSYPSNTGELFF
TRBV7-9	NA	TRBJ2-1	NA	TGTGCCAGCAGCTTAAGACCCTCTAGCTCCTACAATGAGCAGTTCTTC	CASSLRPSSSYNEQFF
TRBV6-5	NA	TRBJ1-5	NA	TGTGCCAGCAGCCGGACCTCCCGGGGTCAGCCCCAGCATTTT	CASSRTSRGQPQHF